Each of the 28 T cell receptor beta chains below was sequenced from the same sample in a study of shared clonotypes between healthy human individuals. Generated by immunoSEQ multiplex PCR, the TCRdb table keeps only in-frame clones and is missing some. The table lists about 770,000 clones, 72% of them singletons. The sequenced sample was memory CD4+ T cells sorted from blood. Subset reported: CD45RA-negative fraction. These receptors all come from a woman in her 30s in good health.

V is TRBV18 and J is TRBJ1-5, with 7 positions matching TRBD1. The V gene end was trimmed by 1 base and the J gene end by 6 bases; junction bases not matched to a gene: 9. Germline V CDR1 and CDR2: KGHSH, LQKENI. The CDR3 extends over 16 amino acids. In DNA form, the CDR3 reads TGTGCCAGCTCACCACGGCAGGGGGAGGTCGGTCAGCCCCAGCATTTT. It codes for CASSPRQGEVGQPQHF. Based on the CDR3 plus reference TRBV18 and TRBJ1-5, the full variable domain is NAGVMQNPRHLVRRRGQEARLRCSPMKGHSHVYWYRQLPEEGLKFMVYLQKENIIDESGMPKERFSAEFPKEGPSILRIQQVVRGDSAAYFCASSPRQGEVGQPQHFGDGTRLSIL.

This clone has a handful of counts. The J gene is TRBJ1-5, the V gene TRBV2; possible D gene TRBD1, 6 bases. The CDR3 runs 13 residues. From germline, CDR1 is SNHLY and CDR2 FYNNEI. V lost 6 bases and J 4 bases, leaving 10 bases between the germline ends. CDR3 protein: CASSQGPNQPQHF. The CDR3 DNA reads as TGTGCCAGCAGCCAGGGGCCGAATCAGCCCCAGCATTTT.

This clone was recorded once. The chain employs TRBV29-1 and TRBJ2-5, with 9 bases fitting TRBD1. The junction had 7 bases not matched to a gene; V was cut back by 4 bases and J by 4 bases. CDR1 SQVTM and CDR2 ANQGSEA come from the germline V gene. This CDR3 has 14 amino acids. CDR3 DNA: TGCAGCGTTGCCGCGACAGGGGGAGGAGAGACCCAGTACTTC. Its translation: CSVAATGGGETQYF. The full variable domain, with the rest looked up from reference TRBV29-1 and TRBJ2-5, is SAVISQKPSRDICQRGTSLTIQCQVDSQVTMMFWYRQQPGQSLTLIATANQGSEATYESGFVIDKFPISRPNLTFSTLTVSNMSPEDSSIYLCSVAATGGGETQYFGPGTRLLVL.

In its sample, this clone was seen many times. The chain uses TRBV9 and TRBJ1-3; 10 bases match TRBD1. Per germline, CDR1 SGDLS and CDR2 YYNGEE. CDR3 size: 15 residues. The V and J ends lost 4 bases and 4 bases, in that order; junction bases with no gene match: 5. In DNA, the CDR3 is TGTGCCAGCAGCCGGGGACAGGGGATGGGAAACACCATATATTTT. Translation: CASSRGQGMGNTIYF.

The chain couples TRBV19 to TRBJ1-3, with D uncertain. Germline values: CDR1 LNHDA, CDR2 SQIVND (reference sequence). The CDR3 totals 14 residues. V gave up 6 bases and J gave up 0 bases, with 9 bases separating them. The CDR3, as DNA: TGTGCCAGTAGCTACGGGAGCTCTGGAAACACCATATATTTT. Residues: CASSYGSSGNTIYF.

The chain joins TRBV19 to TRBJ2-6; D gene uncertain. Germline V gene data show CDR1 as LNHDA and CDR2 as SQIVND (reference sequence). The CDR3 has 14 residues. Trimming stripped 4 bases from V and 3 bases from J, with 7 bases between. CDR3 in amino acids: CASSTQVGANVLTF. CDR3 nucleotides: TGTGCCAGTAGTACGCAGGTTGGGGCCAACGTCCTGACTTTC.

This clone was detected a few times. V gene TRBV27 combines with J gene TRBJ2-6; tentative D call: TRBD2 (7 bases). From germline, CDR1 is MNHEY and CDR2 SMNVEV (reference sequence). The CDR3 contains 16 residues. With 3 bases removed from V and 2 bases from J, the gap between germline ends came to 11 bases. In DNA form, the CDR3 reads TGTGCCAGCAGTTTCTGGGGGGGCGCTGGGGCCAACGTCCTGACTTTC. Translating gives CASSFWGGAGANVLTF.

The chain uses TRBV7-2 and TRBJ2-5; 10 bases agree with TRBD2. Unmatched junction bases numbered 5, after V lost 3 bases and J lost 4 bases. The CDR3 is 15 residues long. Germline V gene sequence: CDR1 SGHTA, CDR2 FQGNSA. CDR3 nucleotides: TGTGCCAGCAGCTTCCGAGCGGGAGGGGGAGAGACCCAGTACTTC. It translates to CASSFRAGGGETQYF.

The gene calls are TRBV6-1 and TRBJ2-5, with D uncertain. This CDR3 comprises 12 residues. Germline V lookup: CDR1 MNHNS, CDR2 SASEGT. V was shortened by 5 bases and J by 4 bases, with 8 bases between the two germline ends. CDR3 DNA sequence: TGTGCCAGCAGTTCGATAGGAGAGACCCAGTACTTC. Protein product: CASSSIGETQYF.

The chain combines TRBV5-1 with TRBJ1-1; D gene ambiguous. Germline CDR1 is SGHRS and CDR2 is YFSETQ. V was trimmed by 5 bases and J by 1 base, leaving 9 bases between them. The CDR3 spans 13 residues. This chain's CDR3 is CASRAERNTEAFF. In nucleotides, the CDR3 is TGCGCCAGCAGGGCAGAACGGAACACTGAAGCTTTCTTT.

The V call is TRBV11-3, the J call TRBJ2-3; 9 nucleotides align to TRBD2. Germline loops: CDR1 SGHNT, CDR2 YENEEA. The V gene end was trimmed by 0 bases and the J gene end by 8 bases; junction bases not matched to a gene: 9. There are 16 residues in the CDR3. CDR3 in amino acids: CASSLEGGRAHITQYF. Here the CDR3 DNA reads TGTGCCAGCAGCTTAGAGGGCGGGAGGGCCCATATTACGCAGTATTTT.

The rearrangement links TRBV19 to TRBJ2-2, with D tentatively TRBD1 (6 bases). The V gene lost 4 bases and the J gene lost 2 bases, with 14 bases spanning the gap. In germline, CDR1 is LNHDA, CDR2 SQIVND (reference sequence). This CDR3 is 16 amino acids long. For the CDR3, the DNA is TGTGCCAGTAGTACCCCGGGCAGGGGAAACACCGGGGAGCTGTTTTTT. This sequence encodes CASSTPGRGNTGELFF.

This clone was seen more than once but under ten times. The rearrangement links TRBV4-2 to TRBJ1-5; D unclear. The germline CDR1 and CDR2 sequences are LGHNA and YNFKEQ. V was cut by 0 bases and J by 7 bases, with 4 bases left in between. CDR3 length equals 12 residues. In nucleotides, the CDR3 is TGTGCCAGCAGCCAAGACACACAGCCCCAGCATTTT. This codes for CASSQDTQPQHF.

The chain uses TRBV28 and TRBJ2-7, with 8 bases fitting TRBD2. CDR3 length: 16 amino acids. After removal of 5 bases from V and 1 base from J, the junction contained 10 bases not matched to a gene. Germline V lookup: CDR1 MDHEN, CDR2 SYDVKM. CDR3: CASSPYFREGSYEQYF. The CDR3 nucleotides are TGTGCCAGCAGTCCCTATTTCCGGGAGGGATCCTACGAGCAGTACTTC.

V is TRBV5-1 and J is TRBJ2-1; D is unresolved. Trimming left V 4 bases short and J 4 bases short, with 15 bases between. Germline-derived CDR1 and CDR2 are SGHRS and YFSETQ. This CDR3 spans 15 amino acids. This chain's CDR3 is CASSTEWEGYNEQFF. In nucleotides, the CDR3 is TGCGCCAGCAGCACGGAGTGGGAAGGATACAATGAGCAGTTCTTC.

The CDR3 nucleotides read TGTGCCAGCAGTGAAGTACGGCTAGCGGACGAGCAGTACTTC. Amino acids: CASSEVRLADEQYF. J is TRBJ2-7 and V is TRBV2; 7 positions agree with TRBD2. This CDR3 comprises 14 residues. Germline values: CDR1 SNHLY, CDR2 FYNNEI. Trimming removed 1 base from V and 5 bases from J; junction bases left unmatched: 5.

The chain recombines TRBV5-1 with TRBJ1-1; D is possibly TRBD1 (5 bases). The CDR3 has 15 residues. Trimming cost V 0 bases and J 5 bases, with 14 bases left between them. CDR1 SGHRS and CDR2 YFSETQ come from the germline V gene. The DNA of the CDR3 is TGCGCCAGCAGCTTGGCCTGGCAGGGAAGGACTGAAGCTTTCTTT. Its protein is CASSLAWQGRTEAFF.

Only one count was recorded for this clone. The J gene is TRBJ2-3, the V gene TRBV5-1; 10 positions agree with TRBD2. V shed 2 bases and J 0 bases; nucleotides not matched to a gene: 0. Germline V gives CDR1 SGHRS, CDR2 YFSETQ. The CDR3 has 15 residues. The CDR3 region is CASSLLAGSTDTQYF. DNA for the CDR3: TGCGCCAGCAGCTTACTAGCGGGAAGCACAGATACGCAGTATTTT.

This clone was recorded a few times. The V and J genes are TRBV19 and TRBJ1-5; D ambiguous. Trimming cost V 5 bases and J 6 bases, with 8 bases left between them. Per the germline V gene, CDR1 is LNHDA and CDR2 is SQIVND (reference sequence). This CDR3 contains 12 residues. The CDR3 is CASSVGGQPQHF. DNA for the CDR3: TGTGCCAGTAGTGTAGGAGGTCAGCCCCAGCATTTT.

V usage is TRBV10-1 and J usage is TRBJ1-5, with 9 nucleotides matching TRBD1. The CDR3 runs to 14 residues. J gave up 6 bases and V 9 bases, and 9 bases lay outside the gene matches. Germline loops: CDR1 WNHNN, CDR2 SYGVQD (reference sequence). Here the CDR3 reads CARVRGQGGQPQHF. DNA for the CDR3: TGCGCCAGAGTGAGGGGACAGGGAGGTCAGCCCCAGCATTTT.

The rearrangement uses TRBV19 and TRBJ1-1; a possible D gene is TRBD1 (6 bases). The V gene lost 3 bases and the J gene lost 0 bases, with 14 bases spanning the gap. Germline lookup yields CDR1 LNHDA and CDR2 SQIVND (reference sequence). The CDR3 contains 16 residues. The CDR3 here is CASSIWGQGVNTEAFF. CDR3 DNA sequence: TGTGCCAGTAGTATTTGGGGGCAGGGCGTGAACACTGAAGCTTTCTTT. Full variable domain (outside the CDR3, taken from reference TRBV19 and TRBJ1-1): DGGITQSPKYLFRKEGQNVTLSCEQNLNHDAMYWYRQDPGQGLRLIYYSQIVNDFQKGDIAEGYSVSREKKESFPLTVTSAQKNPTAFYLCASSIWGQGVNTEAFFGQGTRLTVV.

V gene TRBV5-5 combines with J gene TRBJ2-7; 7 positions agree with TRBD1. The CDR3 covers 14 residues. The V and J ends lost 3 bases and 4 bases, in that order; junction bases with no gene match: 7. Looked up from germline, CDR1 is SGHKS and CDR2 is YYEKEE (reference sequence). In nucleotides, the CDR3 is TGTGCCAGCAGCTGGTCAAGGGGGCAGTACGAGCAGTACTTC. Encoded protein: CASSWSRGQYEQYF.

As regards this clone: Germline is not matched at one junction end, which may reflect a read error. This sequence joins TRBV20-1 and TRBJ2-7, with a possible D match to TRBD2 (5 bases). The CDR3 covers 11 residues. Germline V lookup: CDR1 DFQATT, CDR2 SNEGSKA (reference sequence). CDR3 sequence: CSASLTSSPGF. CDR3 coding DNA: TGCAGTGCTAGTTTGACGTCCTCGCCGGGGTTC.

This clone was recorded once. The rearrangement uses TRBV10-3 and TRBJ2-3; no clear D. This CDR3 spans 12 amino acids. Per germline, CDR1 ENHRY and CDR2 SYGVKD. Trimming took 4 bases from V and 5 from J, leaving 7 bases between them. The CDR3 DNA follows: TGTGCCATCAGTGGCCTGGGAGATACGCAGTATTTT. Translating it yields CAISGLGDTQYF.

The gene calls are TRBV10-2 and TRBJ2-7; D is unclear. There are 15 residues in the CDR3. In germline, CDR1 is WSHSY, CDR2 SAAADI. The V and J ends lost 6 bases and 5 bases respectively, with 20 bases between them. The CDR3 is CASRSGDTMAHEQYF. As DNA, the CDR3 is TGCGCCAGCAGATCAGGAGACACTATGGCCCACGAGCAGTACTTC.

CDR3 sequence reads: CASSLGEPGSGGNTIYF. CDR3 in DNA: TGTGCCAGCAGCTTAGGGGAACCCGGGTCAGGAGGAAACACCATATATTTT. This chain connects TRBV7-8 to TRBJ1-3; D is unclear. V was trimmed by 1 base and J by 4 bases, leaving 17 bases between them. The CDR3 consists of 17 residues. CDR1 is SGHVS and CDR2 is FQNEAQ in the germline V gene.

This clone has more than one count but fewer than ten. The chain uses TRBV4-1 and TRBJ1-2; D call uncertain. The CDR3 extends over 14 amino acids. Trimming left V 0 bases short and J 5 bases short, with 10 bases between. CDR1 is MGHRA and CDR2 is YSYEKL in the germline V gene. CDR3 sequence reads: CASSQDSPYYGYTF. CDR3 DNA: TGCGCCAGCAGCCAAGATTCGCCTTATTATGGCTACACCTTC.

The gene calls are TRBV6-4 and TRBJ2-4, with a tentative D call TRBD2 (6 bases). The CDR3 loop spans 15 amino acids. Germline loops: CDR1 MRHNA, CDR2 SNTAGT. V was clipped by 6 bases and J by 6 bases, with 18 bases between them. The CDR3 region is CASSQDMGGGNIQYF. CDR3 in DNA: TGTGCCAGCAGCCAGGATATGGGGGGTGGAAACATTCAGTACTTC.